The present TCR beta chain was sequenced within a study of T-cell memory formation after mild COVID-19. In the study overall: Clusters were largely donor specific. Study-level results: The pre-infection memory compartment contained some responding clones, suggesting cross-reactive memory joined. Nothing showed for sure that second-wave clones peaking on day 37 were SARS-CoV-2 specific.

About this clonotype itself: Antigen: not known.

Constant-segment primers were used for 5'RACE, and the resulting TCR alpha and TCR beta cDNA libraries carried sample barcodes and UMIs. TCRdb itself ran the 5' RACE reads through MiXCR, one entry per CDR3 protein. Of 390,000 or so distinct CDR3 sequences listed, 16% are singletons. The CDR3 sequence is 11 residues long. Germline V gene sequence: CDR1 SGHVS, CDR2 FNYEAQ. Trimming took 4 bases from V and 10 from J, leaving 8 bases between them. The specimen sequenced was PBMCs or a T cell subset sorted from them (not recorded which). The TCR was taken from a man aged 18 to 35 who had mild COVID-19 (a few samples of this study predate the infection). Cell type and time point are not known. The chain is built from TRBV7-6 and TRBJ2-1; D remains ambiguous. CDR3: CASSSSWEQFF. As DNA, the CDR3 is TGTGCCAGCAGCTCCTCATGGGAGCAGTTCTTC.